The T cell receptor beta chain under discussion was sequenced for a study of control samples from healthy donors and cancer patients. The V gene's germline CDR1 is SGHRS and CDR2 YFSETQ. V was cut by 8 bases and J by 0 bases, with 15 bases left in between. This CDR3 has 14 amino acids. The protocol was immunoSEQ multiplex PCR, while the TCRdb copy is restricted to in-frame clones and leaves out a portion. The sample holds about 98,000 clones, around 82% seen once. Specimen: blood. The chain has TRBV5-1 and TRBJ2-7; D gene uncertain. This TCR came from a man aged 55 to 70 in good health. Written as DNA, the CDR3 is TGCGCCAGTAACCCAGAGAGAGCCTCCTACGAGCAGTACTTC. Translating it yields CASNPERASYEQYF.